These 22 T cell receptor beta chains came from one sample sequenced in a study of cytomegalovirus exposure and HLA in healthy donors. The PCR used 60 Vbeta and 13 Jbeta primers. The assay was immunoSEQ multiplex PCR, and TCRdb's table has in-frame clones only and misses some. The table records under 250,000 clones, 85% to 90% of them present only once. The material sequenced was PBMCs. All receptors derive from a human donor in good health.

The J gene is TRBJ2-1, the V gene TRBV5-6; D gene ambiguous. This CDR3 is built from 14 residues. Trimming removed 0 bases from V and 2 bases from J, with 6 bases in between. Germline V gives CDR1 SGHDT, CDR2 YYEEEE. The CDR3 DNA is TGTGCCAGCAGCTTGGCGGAGACCTACAATGAGCAGTTCTTC. Protein product: CASSLAETYNEQFF.

This clone appeared a few times. The chain employs TRBV25-1 and TRBJ2-1, with 9 bases matching TRBD1. Germline CDR1 MGHDK, CDR2 SYGVNS. The CDR3 has 17 residues. V was pared by 3 bases and J by 2 bases, with 8 bases of the junction left unmatched. The CDR3 here is CASSDPPGQGTYNEQFF. CDR3 coding DNA: TGTGCCAGCAGTGACCCTCCGGGACAGGGAACCTACAATGAGCAGTTCTTC.

This chain joins TRBV15 and TRBJ2-3, with D possibly TRBD1 on 6 matching bases. The germline V gene encodes CDR1 LNHNV and CDR2 YYDKDF (reference sequence). Trimming took off 6 bases at V and 2 bases at J, with 12 bases between the two ends. This CDR3 has 14 residues. As DNA, the CDR3 is TGTGCCACCAGTAATCAGGGGCCCACAGATACGCAGTATTTT. Translated: CATSNQGPTDTQYF.

The chain employs TRBV19 and TRBJ2-7, with 14 bases matching TRBD2. CDR3 size: 19 residues. V was clipped by 1 base and J by 0 bases; unmatched bases: 8. Per germline, CDR1 LNHDA and CDR2 SQIVND (reference sequence). This chain's CDR3 is CASSIGTGLAGASSYEQYF. Written as DNA, the CDR3 is TGTGCCAGTAGTATAGGGACGGGACTAGCGGGAGCAAGCTCCTACGAGCAGTACTTC.

The chain has TRBV5-1 and TRBJ2-3, with TRBD1 matching over 8 bases. CDR3 length equals 14 residues. V trimming: 3 bases; J trimming: 1 base; junction bases outside the gene matches: 1. CDR1 and CDR2 from the germline V gene are SGHRS and YFSETQ. In DNA form, the CDR3 reads TGCGCCAGCAGCTGGACAGGGCGCACAGATACGCAGTATTTT. Amino acids: CASSWTGRTDTQYF.

The rearrangement joins TRBV11-2 to TRBJ2-7, with 9 bases lining up with TRBD1. The junction had 21 bases not matched to a gene; V was cut back by 6 bases and J by 6 bases. This CDR3 spans 18 amino acids. The V gene's germline CDR1 is SGHAT and CDR2 FQNNGV. The CDR3: CASSFPPQAGTGWAEQYF. CDR3 DNA: TGTGCCAGCAGTTTTCCCCCCCAGGCCGGGACAGGGTGGGCCGAGCAGTACTTC.

This chain connects TRBV9 to TRBJ1-6, with 9 bases that match TRBD1. The CDR3 totals 16 residues. CDR1 SGDLS and CDR2 YYNGEE come from the germline V gene. Trimming at V came to 4 bases and at J to 7 bases, leaving 9 bases not matched to a gene. In nucleotides, the CDR3 is TGTGCCAGCAGCATGGGACAGGGCTTAGGAAATTCACCCCTCCACTTT. It yields the protein CASSMGQGLGNSPLHF.

J is TRBJ2-3 and V is TRBV27, with 11 bases identical to TRBD2. V lost 3 bases, J lost 4 bases, and 3 bases stayed unmatched. Per germline, CDR1 MNHEY and CDR2 SMNVEV (reference sequence). The CDR3 is made up of 15 amino acids. CDR3 protein: CASSLTSGIADTQYF. The CDR3 DNA sequence: TGTGCCAGCAGTTTGACTAGCGGGATAGCAGATACGCAGTATTTT.

A remark on this clone: The junction does not match germline at one end; this may be a read error. J is TRBJ2-7 and V is TRBV25-1; no definite D call. CDR1 is MGHDK and CDR2 is SYGVNS in the germline V gene. CDR3 length: 14 residues. This chain's CDR3 is CACSPPIVAYEQYF. CDR3 DNA: TGTGCCTGCAGCCCTCCTATAGTCGCCTACGAGCAGTACTTC.

The V and J genes are TRBV6-6 and TRBJ2-1; no firm D call. The CDR3 loop spans 15 amino acids. Germline-derived CDR1 and CDR2 are MNHNY and SVGAGI (reference sequence). Trimming removed 0 bases from V and 0 bases from J, with 6 bases in between. CDR3: CASSYSSHSYNEQFF. CDR3 DNA sequence: TGTGCCAGCAGTTACTCGTCCCACTCCTACAATGAGCAGTTCTTC.

This clone appeared a few times. This chain connects TRBV19 to TRBJ2-7; the match to TRBD2 covers 11 bases. After removal of 5 bases from V and 3 bases from J, the junction contained 3 bases not matched to a gene. The CDR3 spans 14 residues. Germline CDR1 and CDR2: LNHDA and SQIVND (reference sequence). In DNA form, the CDR3 reads TGTGCCAGTAGTGACACTAGCGGGAGCTACGAGCAGTACTTC. Translation: CASSDTSGSYEQYF.

CDR3 residues: CASSVRESSYEQYF. The CDR3 DNA is TGTGCCAGTAGTGTGCGGGAGAGCTCCTACGAGCAGTACTTC. This sequence joins TRBV19 and TRBJ2-7, with 7 bases identical to TRBD2. The CDR3 totals 14 residues. Losses at the gene ends were 5 bases for V and 0 bases for J; bases not matched to a gene: 4. Germline V CDR1 and CDR2: LNHDA, SQIVND (reference sequence).

The rearrangement links TRBV10-3 to TRBJ1-2, with 9 bases identical to TRBD1. Germline V gene sequence: CDR1 ENHRY, CDR2 SYGVKD. The V gene end was trimmed by 5 bases and the J gene end by 1 base; junction bases not matched to a gene: 5. The CDR3 has 15 residues. The CDR3 sequence is CAISQGQGINYGYTF. The CDR3 nucleotides read TGTGCCATCAGTCAGGGACAGGGAATTAACTATGGCTACACCTTC.

The rearrangement joins TRBV7-9 to TRBJ1-5; perhaps TRBD1 as D (5 bases). This CDR3 is 13 amino acids long. The germline CDR1 and CDR2 sequences are SEHNR and FQNEAQ (reference sequence). V lost 1 base, J lost 7 bases, and 8 bases lay in between. CDR3: CASSLGGDQPQHF. The CDR3 nucleotides are TGTGCCAGCAGCTTAGGGGGGGACCAGCCCCAGCATTTT.

This chain joins TRBV14 and TRBJ2-7, with 9 nucleotides matching TRBD1. The V gene end was trimmed by 5 bases and the J gene end by 3 bases; junction bases not matched to a gene: 11. The CDR3 contains 16 residues. The germline V gene has CDR1 SGHDN and CDR2 FVKESK. CDR3 protein: CASSLHAGTGIYEQYF. CDR3 coding DNA: TGTGCCAGCAGCTTACATGCCGGGACAGGGATCTACGAGCAGTACTTC. Supplemented by reference TRBV14 and TRBJ2-7, the full variable domain reads EAGVTQFPSHSVIEKGQTVTLRCDPISGHDNLYWYRRVMGKEIKFLLHFVKESKQDESGMPNNRFLAERTGGTYSTLKVQPAELEDSGVYFCASSLHAGTGIYEQYFGPGTRLTVT.

The V and J genes are TRBV6-5 and TRBJ2-5, with TRBD2 matching 10 bases. There are 15 residues in the CDR3. V was clipped by 2 bases and J by 5 bases; unmatched bases: 5. Germline values: CDR1 MNHEY, CDR2 SVGAGI. The CDR3, as DNA: TGTGCCAGCAGTTACAGGTCACTAGCGGGGGAGACCCAGTACTTC. The encoded protein is CASSYRSLAGETQYF.

The table lists this clone with a count of one. The V gene is TRBV19, the J gene TRBJ2-2; TRBD1 might be the D (5 bases). The CDR3 length is 16 residues. V was cut by 6 bases and J by 4 bases, with 18 bases left in between. CDR1 and CDR2 from the germline V gene are LNHDA and SQIVND (reference sequence). CDR3 loop: CASSHRQELVTGELFF. The CDR3 DNA reads as TGTGCCAGTAGCCACAGGCAGGAATTAGTCACCGGGGAGCTGTTTTTT.

The J gene is TRBJ1-2, the V gene TRBV7-9; TRBD1 aligns across 7 bases. Germline V gene lookup returns CDR1 SEHNR and CDR2 FQNEAQ (reference sequence). V dropped 5 bases and J dropped 8; count of bases not matched to a gene: 17. This CDR3 has 16 residues. Here the CDR3 reads CASSHRGQAAAGGYTF. In nucleotides, the CDR3 is TGTGCCAGCAGCCATAGAGGACAGGCCGCGGCGGGGGGCTACACCTTC.

The chain uses TRBV5-1 and TRBJ2-3; D perhaps matches TRBD2 (5 bases). The CDR3 covers 15 residues. The germline V gene encodes CDR1 SGHRS and CDR2 YFSETQ. Between the trimmed V and J ends, which lost 3 bases and 2 bases, there was a span of 13 bases. The CDR3 loop reads CASSWQGGDTDTQYF. CDR3 nucleotides: TGCGCCAGCAGCTGGCAAGGAGGTGACACAGATACGCAGTATTTT.

J is TRBJ1-1 and V is TRBV29-1; 9 nucleotides match TRBD1. From germline, CDR1 is SQVTM and CDR2 ANQGSEA. V was pared by 7 bases and J by 4 bases, with 19 bases of the junction left unmatched. CDR3 length: 17 residues. The CDR3 region has the DNA TGCAGCGGCCTTCGCCCCGGGACAGGGAAGCGGGGCACTGAAGCTTTCTTT. As protein: CSGLRPGTGKRGTEAFF.

The rearrangement links TRBV29-1 to TRBJ2-3, with 9 bases that match TRBD2. Germline loops: CDR1 SQVTM, CDR2 ANQGSEA. The junction had 7 bases not matched to a gene; V was cut back by 4 bases and J by 5 bases. CDR3 length: 14 residues. The CDR3 here is CSVGGRAPGDTQYF. The CDR3 region has the DNA TGCAGCGTTGGCGGGAGGGCCCCGGGAGATACGCAGTATTTT.

The chain combines TRBV28 with TRBJ2-3; TRBD2 might be the D (7 bases). This CDR3 spans 14 amino acids. V shed 1 base and J shed 5 bases, with 10 bases lying between them. CDR1 MDHEN and CDR2 SYDVKM come from the germline V gene. CDR3 sequence: CASSLSGGEDTQYF. The CDR3 DNA sequence: TGTGCCAGCAGTTTATCGGGGGGCGAAGATACGCAGTATTTT. The full variable domain, with the rest looked up from reference TRBV28 and TRBJ2-3, is DVKVTQSSRYLVKRTGEKVFLECVQDMDHENMFWYRQDPGLGLRLIYFSYDVKMKEKGDIPEGYSVSREKKERFSLILESASTNQTSMYLCASSLSGGEDTQYFGPGTRLTVL.